The source of this TCR beta chain is a study of human T cells and chemical hapten exposure. About the research overall: The use of 2% DPC on approximately 2 cm by approximately 2 cm of upper inner arm skin constituted sensitization. Patch tests applied 0.01% DPC to the upper back and were scored after 6 days.

Germline lookup yields CDR1 SGHVS and CDR2 FQNEAQ. This CDR3 region has 16 residues. Trimming shortened V by 5 bases and J by 6 bases, and 22 bases separated the two germline ends. The library tagged each cDNA molecule with unique molecular identifiers. One entry per CDR3 protein results from TCRdb running MiXCR on the RACE reads. The sample holds about 290,000 distinct CDR3 sequences; approximately 7.5% are singletons and the top ten take 0.9% to 1.5%. The time point here: pre-sensitization, week 0. Treatment of the sample: therapeutic diphenylcyclopropenone sensitization with weekly scalp DPC. This clonotype has just a few counts.

Sample: whole blood, taken in connection with sensitization to the hapten diphenylcyclopropenone (DPC). The J gene is TRBJ1-1, the V gene TRBV7-8; D call uncertain. The receptor's source is a man aged 18 to 35 with alopecia areata. Some clones in this sample may be carry-over from other donors' samples. The chain's CDR3 is CASSASPAGFFPEAFF. The CDR3 DNA is TGTGCCAGCAGCGCGAGCCCAGCTGGATTTTTTCCTGAAGCTTTCTTT.